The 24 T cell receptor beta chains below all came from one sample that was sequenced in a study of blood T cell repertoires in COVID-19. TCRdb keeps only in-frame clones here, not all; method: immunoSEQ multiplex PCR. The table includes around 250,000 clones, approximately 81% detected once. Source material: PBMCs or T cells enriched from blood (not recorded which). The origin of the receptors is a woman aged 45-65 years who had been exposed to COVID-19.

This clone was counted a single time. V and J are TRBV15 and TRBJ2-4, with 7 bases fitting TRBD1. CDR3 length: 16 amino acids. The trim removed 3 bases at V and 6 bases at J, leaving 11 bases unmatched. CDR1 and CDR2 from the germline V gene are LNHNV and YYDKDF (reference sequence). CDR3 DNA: TGTGCCACCAGCAGTCACCCCGAGGGGGCATCAAACATTCAGTACTTC. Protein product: CATSSHPEGASNIQYF.

This CDR3 is CASSPRTRGDTDTQYF. The CDR3 DNA reads TGTGCCAGCAGCCCGCGGACTAGGGGAGACACAGATACGCAGTATTTT. The chain carries TRBV7-3 and TRBJ2-3; TRBD2 matches 7 bases. CDR1 and CDR2 from the germline V gene are SGHTA and FQGTGA. The CDR3 contains 16 residues. V lost 5 bases and J lost 2; bases outside the gene matches: 10.

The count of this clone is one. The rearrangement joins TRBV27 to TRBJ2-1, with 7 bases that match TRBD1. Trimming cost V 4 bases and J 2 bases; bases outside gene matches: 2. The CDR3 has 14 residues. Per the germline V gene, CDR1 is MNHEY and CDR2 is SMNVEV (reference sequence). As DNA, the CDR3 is TGTGCCAGCAGTTGGCAGGGGGCCTACAATGAGCAGTTCTTC. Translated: CASSWQGAYNEQFF.

The CDR3 sequence: CASSPDPGDEKLFF. Here the CDR3 DNA reads TGCGCCAGCAGCCCCGACCCCGGAGATGAAAAACTGTTTTTT. The chain is built from TRBV10-2 and TRBJ1-4, with no clear D. The CDR3 has 14 amino acids. The germline V and J ends were trimmed by 6 bases and 6 bases, with 14 bases remaining between them. Germline CDR1 and CDR2: WSHSY and SAAADI.

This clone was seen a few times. The CDR3 nucleotides are TGTGCCAGCAGTTACTCAGGGGCTGCTAATTCACCCCTCCACTTT. This translates into CASSYSGAANSPLHF. The rearrangement links TRBV6-5 to TRBJ1-6; the D gene is possibly TRBD1 (5 bases). V lost 0 bases to trimming and J lost 6 bases, with 9 bases between them. Looked up from germline, CDR1 is MNHEY and CDR2 is SVGAGI. This CDR3 contains 15 residues.

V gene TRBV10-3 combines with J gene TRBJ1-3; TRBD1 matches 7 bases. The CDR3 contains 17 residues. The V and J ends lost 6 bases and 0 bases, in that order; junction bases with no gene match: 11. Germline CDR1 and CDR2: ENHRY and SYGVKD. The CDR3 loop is CAIRGDSSRSSGNTIYF. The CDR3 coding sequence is TGTGCCATCAGGGGGGACAGTTCTCGGAGCTCTGGAAACACCATATATTTT.

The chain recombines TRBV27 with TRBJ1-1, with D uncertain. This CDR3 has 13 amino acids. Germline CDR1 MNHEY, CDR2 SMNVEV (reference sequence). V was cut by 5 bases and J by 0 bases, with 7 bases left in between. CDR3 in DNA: TGTGCCAGCAGTAACCTAATGAACACTGAAGCTTTCTTT. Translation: CASSNLMNTEAFF.

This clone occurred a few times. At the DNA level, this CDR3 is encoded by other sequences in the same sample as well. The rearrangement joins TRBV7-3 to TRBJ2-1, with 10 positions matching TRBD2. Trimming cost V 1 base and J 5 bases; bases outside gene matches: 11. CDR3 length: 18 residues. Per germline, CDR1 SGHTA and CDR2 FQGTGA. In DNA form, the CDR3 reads TGTGCCAGCAGCTTAAAGGGTTCAGCGGGGGGGCCACACAATGAGCAGTTCTTC. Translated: CASSLKGSAGGPHNEQFF.

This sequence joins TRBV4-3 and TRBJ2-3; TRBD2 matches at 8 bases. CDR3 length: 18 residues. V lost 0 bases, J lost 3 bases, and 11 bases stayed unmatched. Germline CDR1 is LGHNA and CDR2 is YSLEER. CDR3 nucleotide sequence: TGCGCCAGCAGCCAAGACAATTCCGGGAGGGGCAGAACAGATACGCAGTATTTT. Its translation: CASSQDNSGRGRTDTQYF.

Written as DNA, the CDR3 is TGTGCCAGCAGCTTATCAGAGGACTATGGCTACACCTTC. Its protein is CASSLSEDYGYTF. V is TRBV13 and J is TRBJ1-2; D not resolved. Trimming stripped 2 bases from V and 3 bases from J, with 7 bases between. CDR1 PRHDT and CDR2 FYEKMQ come from the germline V gene (reference sequence). The CDR3 runs 13 residues.

The CDR3 is CASSYGGDGYEQYF. CDR3 nucleotide sequence: TGTGCCAGCAGTTACGGAGGCGACGGCTACGAGCAGTACTTC. The chain is built from TRBV6-5 and TRBJ2-7; tentative D call: TRBD2 (5 bases). Looked up from germline, CDR1 is MNHEY and CDR2 is SVGAGI. CDR3 length: 14 residues. With 2 bases removed from V and 3 bases from J, the gap between germline ends came to 11 bases.

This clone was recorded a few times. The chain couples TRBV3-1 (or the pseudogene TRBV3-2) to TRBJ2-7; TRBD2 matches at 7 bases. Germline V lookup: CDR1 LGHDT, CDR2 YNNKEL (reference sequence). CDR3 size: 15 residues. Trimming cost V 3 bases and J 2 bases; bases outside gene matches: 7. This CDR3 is CASSHPTSSPYEQYF. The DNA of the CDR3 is TGTGCCAGCAGCCATCCGACTAGCAGCCCCTACGAGCAGTACTTC.

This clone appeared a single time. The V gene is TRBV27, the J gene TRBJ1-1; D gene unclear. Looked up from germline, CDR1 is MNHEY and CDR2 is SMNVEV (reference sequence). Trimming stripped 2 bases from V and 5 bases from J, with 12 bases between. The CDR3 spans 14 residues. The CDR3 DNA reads TGTGCCAGCAGTTTAAACCCGTCGGGAACTGAAGCTTTCTTT. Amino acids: CASSLNPSGTEAFF.

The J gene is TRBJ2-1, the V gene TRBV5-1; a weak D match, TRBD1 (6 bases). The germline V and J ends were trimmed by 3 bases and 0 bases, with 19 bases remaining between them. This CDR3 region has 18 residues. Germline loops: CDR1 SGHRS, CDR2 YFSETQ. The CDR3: CASSSRGETGSSYNEQFF. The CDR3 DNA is TGCGCCAGCAGCTCCCGAGGGGAAACAGGGTCCTCCTACAATGAGCAGTTCTTC.

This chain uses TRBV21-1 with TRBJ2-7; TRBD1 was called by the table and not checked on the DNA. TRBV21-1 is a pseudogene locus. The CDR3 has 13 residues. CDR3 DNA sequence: TGTGCCAGCAGCTCCCAAACCAGCTACGAGCAGTACTTC. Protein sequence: CASSSQTSYEQYF.

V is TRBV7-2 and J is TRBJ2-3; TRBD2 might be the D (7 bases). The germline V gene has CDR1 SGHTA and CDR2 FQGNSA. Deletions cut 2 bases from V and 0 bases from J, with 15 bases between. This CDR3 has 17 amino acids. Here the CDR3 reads CASSLKRGASSTDTQYF. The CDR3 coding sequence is TGTGCCAGCAGCTTAAAACGGGGGGCCTCTAGCACAGATACGCAGTATTTT.

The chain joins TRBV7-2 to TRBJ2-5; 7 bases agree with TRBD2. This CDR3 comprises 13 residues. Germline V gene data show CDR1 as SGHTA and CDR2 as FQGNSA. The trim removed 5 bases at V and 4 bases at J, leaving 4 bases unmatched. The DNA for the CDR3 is TGTGCCAGCAGCGGAGCGGGGAGAGAGACCCAGTACTTC. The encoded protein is CASSGAGRETQYF.

CDR3 sequence (DNA): TGTGCCAGCAGCCTACTCTATCGGGCTTTCTTT. Protein sequence: CASSLLYRAFF. The rearrangement joins TRBV7-9 to TRBJ1-1, with D unresolved. Looked up from germline, CDR1 is SEHNR and CDR2 is FQNEAQ (reference sequence). CDR3 length: 11 residues. Between the trimmed V and J ends, which lost 5 bases and 11 bases, there was a span of 12 bases.

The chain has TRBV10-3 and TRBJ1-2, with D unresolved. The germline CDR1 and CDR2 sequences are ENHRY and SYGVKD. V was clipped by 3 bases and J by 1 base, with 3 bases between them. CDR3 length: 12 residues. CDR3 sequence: CAISDGNYGYTF. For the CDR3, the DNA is TGTGCCATCAGTGACGGTAACTATGGCTACACCTTC.

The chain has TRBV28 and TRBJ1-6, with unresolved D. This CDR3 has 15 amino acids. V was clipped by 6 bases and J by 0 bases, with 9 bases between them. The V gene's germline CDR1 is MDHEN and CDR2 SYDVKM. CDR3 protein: CASRTYNSYNSPLHF. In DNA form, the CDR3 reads TGTGCCAGCAGGACTTATAACTCCTATAATTCACCCCTCCACTTT. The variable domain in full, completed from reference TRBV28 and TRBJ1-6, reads DVKVTQSSRYLVKRTGEKVFLECVQDMDHENMFWYRQDPGLGLRLIYFSYDVKMKEKGDIPEGYSVSREKKERFSLILESASTNQTSMYLCASRTYNSYNSPLHFGNGTRLTVT.

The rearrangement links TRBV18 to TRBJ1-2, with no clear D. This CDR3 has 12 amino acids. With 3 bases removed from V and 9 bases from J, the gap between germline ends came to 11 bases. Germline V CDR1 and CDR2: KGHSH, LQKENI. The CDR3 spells CASSPSPGSYTF. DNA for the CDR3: TGTGCCAGCTCACCGAGTCCGGGGAGCTACACCTTC.

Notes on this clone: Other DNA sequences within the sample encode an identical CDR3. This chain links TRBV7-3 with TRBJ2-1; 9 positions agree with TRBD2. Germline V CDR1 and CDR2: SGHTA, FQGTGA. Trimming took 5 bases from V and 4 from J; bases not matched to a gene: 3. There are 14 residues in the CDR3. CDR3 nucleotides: TGTGCCAGCAGCCCCAGCGGGGGGTACAATGAGCAGTTCTTC. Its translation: CASSPSGGYNEQFF. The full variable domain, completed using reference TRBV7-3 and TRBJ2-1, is GAGVSQTPSNKVTEKGKYVELRCDPISGHTALYWYRQSLGQGPEFLIYFQGTGAADDSGLPNDRFFAVRPEGSVSTLKIQRTERGDSAVYLCASSPSGGYNEQFFGPGTRLTVL.

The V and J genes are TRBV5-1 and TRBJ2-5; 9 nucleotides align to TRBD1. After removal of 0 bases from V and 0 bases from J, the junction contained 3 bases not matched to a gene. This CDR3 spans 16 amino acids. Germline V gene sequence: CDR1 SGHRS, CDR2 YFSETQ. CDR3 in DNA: TGCGCCAGCAGCTTGGGGGACAGGGTGTACCAAGAGACCCAGTACTTC. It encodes CASSLGDRVYQETQYF.

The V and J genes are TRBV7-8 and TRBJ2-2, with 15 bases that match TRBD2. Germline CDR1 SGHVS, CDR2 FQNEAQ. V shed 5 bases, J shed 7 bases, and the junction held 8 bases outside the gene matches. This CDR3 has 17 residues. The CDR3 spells CASSPWTSGGVHGELFF. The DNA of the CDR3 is TGTGCCAGCAGCCCTTGGACTAGCGGGGGGGTACACGGGGAGCTGTTTTTT.